This entry describes one TCR beta chain. The data were taken from a study of blood T cell repertoires in COVID-19. The CDR3 totals 19 residues. V shed 5 bases and J 2 bases; nucleotides not matched to a gene: 13. Germline V gives CDR1 SEHNR, CDR2 FQNEAQ (reference sequence). TCRdb's table, derived via immunoSEQ multiplex PCR, lists solely in-frame clones and lacks some. The table has 80,000 or so clones, 65% to 90% seen once. This receptor was taken from a human donor in a cohort sampled during active COVID-19. The specimen was peripheral blood. The chain has TRBV7-9 and TRBJ2-1; 12 bases fit TRBD1. The CDR3 protein is CASSGPGQGANYPYNEQFF. For the CDR3, the DNA is TGTGCCAGCAGCGGACCGGGACAGGGGGCAAATTATCCCTACAATGAGCAGTTCTTC.